The 30 T cell receptor beta chains below come from one sample, sequenced in a study of blood T cell repertoires in COVID-19. Assay used: immunoSEQ multiplex PCR; TCRdb lists only in-frame clones, some missing. The sample records around 130,000 clones, 80% to 90% being singletons. Sequences were obtained from peripheral blood. The receptors stem from a man aged 50-60 years with active or convalescent COVID-19.

The CDR3 coding sequence is TGTGCCTGGAGTCGGCGGGTTTACGAGCAGTACTTC. Amino acid sequence: CAWSRRVYEQYF. This chain uses TRBV30 with TRBJ2-7; tentative D call: TRBD2 (5 bases). The germline gives CDR1 GTSNPN, CDR2 SVGIG (reference sequence). This CDR3 spans 12 amino acids. Trimming took off 2 bases at V and 4 bases at J, with 9 bases between the two ends.

The CDR3 sequence is CASSRSSGGAGHTQYF. In DNA form, the CDR3 reads TGTGCCAGCAGCCGTTCTAGCGGGGGGGCGGGCCATACGCAGTATTTT. The genes are TRBV11-2 and TRBJ2-3, with 12 bases that match TRBD2. Germline CDR1 reads SGHAT; CDR2 reads FQNNGV. The junction had 10 bases not matched to a gene; V was cut back by 5 bases and J by 7 bases. The CDR3 loop spans 16 amino acids.

V and J are TRBV7-2 and TRBJ2-2; possibly TRBD2 for D (6 bases). Trimming removed 6 bases from V and 0 bases from J, with 14 bases in between. Per germline, CDR1 SGHTA and CDR2 FQGNSA. This CDR3 comprises 16 residues. In DNA form, the CDR3 reads TGTGCCAGCAGTACTGGGACTGGACCGAACACCGGGGAGCTGTTTTTT. It codes for CASSTGTGPNTGELFF.

V usage is TRBV25-1 and J usage is TRBJ1-1; TRBD1 matches at 7 bases. V dropped 4 bases and J dropped 0; count of bases not matched to a gene: 8. The CDR3 is made up of 16 amino acids. The germline V gene has CDR1 MGHDK and CDR2 SYGVNS. The CDR3 region is CASSGVGGQMNTEAFF. CDR3 in DNA: TGTGCCAGCAGTGGCGTCGGGGGACAGATGAACACTGAAGCTTTCTTT.

The V call is TRBV14, the J call TRBJ2-5; D is unresolved. Germline-derived CDR1 and CDR2 are SGHDN and FVKESK. This CDR3 is 13 amino acids long. The ends were cut back, 4 bases at V and 4 bases at J, with 10 bases in the middle. The CDR3 loop is CASSPLGGETQYF. CDR3 coding DNA: TGTGCCAGCAGCCCCCTAGGTGGAGAGACCCAGTACTTC.

This clone was observed a handful of times. The chain links TRBV6-2 or TRBV6-3 to TRBJ2-7; D might be TRBD1 (5 bases). This CDR3 contains 13 residues. V lost 2 bases to trimming and J lost 8 bases, with 13 bases between them. CDR1 and CDR2 (germline): MNHEY, SVGEGT. The CDR3 protein is CASSYAGIIKQYF. CDR3 in DNA: TGTGCCAGCAGTTACGCAGGGATCATCAAGCAGTACTTC.

This chain uses TRBV28 with TRBJ1-4; tentative D call: TRBD1 (5 bases). The CDR3 is 14 residues long. V was pared by 3 bases and J by 8 bases, with 13 bases between. Germline loops: CDR1 MDHEN, CDR2 SYDVKM. The DNA for the CDR3 is TGTGCCAGCAGTTTTTCTGGGGGAGGGGAAAAACTGTTTTTT. It is translated as CASSFSGGGEKLFF.

The chain couples TRBV3-1 (or the pseudogene TRBV3-2) to TRBJ2-1; 12 bases are a match to TRBD2. The V and J ends lost 6 bases and 4 bases, in that order; junction bases with no gene match: 7. The CDR3 spans 16 residues. Per the germline V gene, CDR1 is LGHDT and CDR2 is YNNKEL (reference sequence). CDR3 bases: TGTGCCAGCAGAAAAGACCTAGCGGGGGGGTACAATGAGCAGTTCTTC. Its translation is CASRKDLAGGYNEQFF.

The rearrangement uses TRBV2 and TRBJ2-2; TRBD1 agrees at 9 bases. With 8 bases clipped from V and 6 bases from J, the junction kept 4 bases outside the gene matches. The CDR3 loop spans 13 amino acids. Germline V gene lookup returns CDR1 SNHLY and CDR2 FYNNEI. CDR3: CASETGGAGELFF. In DNA, the CDR3 is TGTGCCAGCGAGACAGGGGGAGCCGGGGAGCTGTTTTTT.

The chain combines TRBV6-1 with TRBJ1-6; 8 nucleotides agree with TRBD1. This CDR3 contains 14 residues. Unmatched junction bases numbered 2, after V lost 0 bases and J lost 10 bases. Germline-derived CDR1 and CDR2 are MNHNS and SASEGT. The CDR3 sequence: CASSEARTGSPLHF. The DNA of the CDR3 is TGTGCCAGCAGTGAAGCTCGGACAGGGTCACCCCTCCACTTT.

The rearrangement links TRBV5-1 to TRBJ1-4; 8 bases are shared with TRBD1. V dropped 3 bases and J dropped 6; count of bases not matched to a gene: 4. Germline CDR1 reads SGHRS; CDR2 reads YFSETQ. The CDR3 covers 14 residues. Here the CDR3 reads CASSSRGRDEKLFF. Written as DNA, the CDR3 is TGCGCCAGCAGCTCCAGGGGGCGCGATGAAAAACTGTTTTTT. Combining the CDR3 with reference TRBV5-1 and TRBJ1-4 gives the whole variable domain KAGVTQTPRYLIKTRGQQVTLSCSPISGHRSVSWYQQTPGQGLQFLFEYFSETQRNKGNFPGRFSGRQFSNSRSEMNVSTLELGDSALYLCASSSRGRDEKLFFGSGTQLSVL.

V gene TRBV3-1 (or the pseudogene TRBV3-2) combines with J gene TRBJ1-4, with a possible D match to TRBD1 (6 bases). V dropped 4 bases and J dropped 0 bases, with 18 bases sitting between them. The CDR3 totals 18 residues. Germline CDR1 and CDR2: LGHDT and YNNKEL (reference sequence). The CDR3 DNA sequence: TGTGCCAGCAGCCGACTTGCGACAGGCGATACAACTAATGAAAAACTGTTTTTT. Protein product: CASSRLATGDTTNEKLFF.

The CDR3 DNA reads TGTGCCAGCAGTACAGGGTCGGGAACCAATGAGCAGTTCTTC. The encoded protein is CASSTGSGTNEQFF. V usage is TRBV7-2 and J usage is TRBJ2-1, with D possibly being TRBD1 (6 bases). The CDR3 runs to 14 residues. The germline gives CDR1 SGHTA, CDR2 FQGNSA. V gave up 6 bases and J gave up 6 bases, with 15 bases separating them.

The chain employs TRBV6-5 and TRBJ1-4; 7 positions agree with TRBD1. The CDR3 totals 14 residues. Germline values: CDR1 MNHEY, CDR2 SVGAGI. Trimming removed 7 bases from V and 7 bases from J; junction bases left unmatched: 9. The CDR3 sequence: CASKMTGRAEKLFF. In DNA, the CDR3 is TGTGCCAGCAAAATGACAGGGCGGGCTGAAAAACTGTTTTTT.

The chain carries TRBV24-1 and TRBJ2-1; D may be TRBD2 (6 bases). CDR1 is KGHDR and CDR2 is SFDVKD in the germline V gene. V dropped 9 bases and J dropped 2 bases, with 13 bases sitting between them. This CDR3 comprises 14 residues. CDR3 loop: CATGTGEPYNEQFF. DNA for the CDR3: TGTGCCACCGGGACGGGAGAGCCCTACAATGAGCAGTTCTTC.

The chain carries TRBV5-1 and TRBJ1-1, with D maybe TRBD1 (5 bases). The CDR3 sequence is 16 residues long. Germline V gene sequence: CDR1 SGHRS, CDR2 YFSETQ. Deletions cut 2 bases from V and 0 bases from J, with 14 bases between. CDR3 in amino acids: CASSFRQGSMNTEAFF. The CDR3 bases are TGCGCCAGCAGCTTTCGGCAGGGCTCAATGAACACTGAAGCTTTCTTT.

The chain uses TRBV5-1 and TRBJ2-7, with D maybe TRBD1 (7 bases). Germline V gene sequence: CDR1 SGHRS, CDR2 YFSETQ. The germline V and J ends were trimmed by 0 bases and 3 bases, with 19 bases remaining between them. The CDR3 covers 17 residues. The CDR3 loop reads CASSLGQGGSDIYEQYF. The CDR3 DNA reads as TGCGCCAGCAGCTTGGGGCAGGGGGGATCCGACATCTACGAGCAGTACTTC.

The V gene is TRBV19, the J gene TRBJ1-1; D is unresolved. Trimming removed 6 bases from V and 0 bases from J, with 20 bases in between. The CDR3 is 17 amino acids. Germline lookup yields CDR1 LNHDA and CDR2 SQIVND (reference sequence). The chain's CDR3 is CASSPFPIRRVNTEAFF. The CDR3 nucleotides read TGTGCCAGTAGCCCCTTCCCTATCAGGAGGGTGAACACTGAAGCTTTCTTT.

The J gene is TRBJ1-6, the V gene TRBV6-6; D is ambiguous. The CDR3 consists of 15 residues. V lost 4 bases to trimming and J lost 7 bases, with 14 bases between them. Germline V lookup: CDR1 MNHNY, CDR2 SVGAGI (reference sequence). The CDR3 sequence: CASSWERAWNSPLHF. Here the CDR3 DNA reads TGTGCCAGCAGTTGGGAGCGGGCGTGGAATTCACCCCTCCACTTT.

This rearrangement joins TRBV19 to TRBJ1-3, with D unclear. V gave up 4 bases and J gave up 1 base, with 14 bases separating them. The CDR3 spans 16 residues. The V gene's germline CDR1 is LNHDA and CDR2 SQIVND (reference sequence). The CDR3 nucleotides read TGTGCCAGTAGTACGTCGAGGCTTGCATCTGGAAACACCATATATTTT. It is translated as CASSTSRLASGNTIYF.

This sequence joins TRBV15 and TRBJ2-7, with a possible D match to TRBD2 (6 bases). Germline values: CDR1 LNHNV, CDR2 YYDKDF (reference sequence). The CDR3 is 14 residues long. Trimming removed 2 bases from V and 0 bases from J, with 8 bases in between. The CDR3 region is CATSRTGSSYEQYF. CDR3 nucleotides: TGTGCCACCAGCAGAACCGGGAGCTCCTACGAGCAGTACTTC.

The rearrangement joins TRBV4-1 to TRBJ2-7; 10 bases line up with TRBD2. The CDR3 is made up of 16 amino acids. Trimming cost V 4 bases and J 4 bases; bases outside gene matches: 10. Germline CDR1 is MGHRA and CDR2 is YSYEKL. DNA for the CDR3: TGCGCCAGCAGCCCACTAGCGGGGCCCACCTCATACGAGCAGTACTTC. This encodes CASSPLAGPTSYEQYF.

The chain carries TRBV7-8 and TRBJ2-2; 10 nucleotides align to TRBD2. The V gene's germline CDR1 is SGHVS and CDR2 FQNEAQ. With 2 bases clipped from V and 5 bases from J, the junction kept 5 bases outside the gene matches. This CDR3 has 16 amino acids. Written as DNA, the CDR3 is TGTGCCAGCAGCTTACCAGCGGGAGGGCCGACCGGGGAGCTGTTTTTT. It is translated as CASSLPAGGPTGELFF.

This clone came up once. This sequence joins TRBV12-3 or TRBV12-4 and TRBJ1-1; weak D call: TRBD1 (5 bases). The CDR3 is made up of 13 amino acids. V was pared by 3 bases and J by 4 bases, with 9 bases between. The DNA of the CDR3 is TGTGCCAGCAGTTTCAGGGTGAGCACTGAAGCTTTCTTT. Amino acid sequence: CASSFRVSTEAFF.

This chain joins TRBV29-1 and TRBJ2-2, with 10 bases matching TRBD2. The germline gives CDR1 SQVTM, CDR2 ANQGSEA. The CDR3 has 15 amino acids. V shed 7 bases, J shed 1 base, and the junction held 6 bases outside the gene matches. The CDR3 loop reads CSAQTSGQNTGELFF. CDR3 nucleotides: TGCAGCGCTCAGACTAGCGGGCAGAACACCGGGGAGCTGTTTTTT.

The V call is TRBV7-2, the J call TRBJ2-5, with D tentatively TRBD1 (6 bases). The V gene lost 3 bases and the J gene lost 5 bases, with 10 bases spanning the gap. The germline V gene has CDR1 SGHTA and CDR2 FQGNSA. The CDR3 sequence is 13 residues long. The CDR3 reads CASSFQQGETQYF. CDR3 coding DNA: TGTGCCAGCAGCTTTCAACAGGGTGAGACCCAGTACTTC. Full variable domain (remainder filled in from reference TRBV7-2 and TRBJ2-5): GAGVSQSPSNKVTEKGKDVELRCDPISGHTALYWYRQSLGQGLEFLIYFQGNSAPDKSGLPSDRFSAERTGGSVSTLTIQRTQQEDSAVYLCASSFQQGETQYFGPGTRLLVL.

Of note for this clone: An end of the junction does not agree with germline; a read error may underlie this. This sequence joins TRBV29-1 and TRBJ1-3; D unresolved. Germline assignment: CDR1 SQVTM and CDR2 ANQGSEA. The CDR3 has 11 amino acids. CDR3 sequence: CSIELGNTIYF. The CDR3 region has the DNA TGCAGCATTGAGTTAGGAAACACCATATATTTT.

The chain has TRBV5-6 and TRBJ1-4, with D possibly being TRBD1 (6 bases). The CDR3 is 14 residues long. Trimming took off 0 bases at V and 4 bases at J, with 7 bases between the two ends. Looked up from germline, CDR1 is SGHDT and CDR2 is YYEEEE. CDR3 region: CASSLVQGNEKLFF. The CDR3 bases are TGTGCCAGCAGCTTGGTACAGGGTAATGAAAAACTGTTTTTT. The whole variable domain, filled in from reference TRBV5-6 and TRBJ1-4, reads DAGVTQSPTHLIKTRGQQVTLRCSPKSGHDTVSWYQQALGQGPQFIFQYYEEEERQRGNFPDRFSGHQFPNYSSELNVNALLLGDSALYLCASSLVQGNEKLFFGSGTQLSVL.

The chain is built from TRBV6-2 or TRBV6-3 and TRBJ1-1, with 8 bases lining up with TRBD1. The CDR3 has 14 amino acids. Per germline, CDR1 MNHEY and CDR2 SVGEGT. The V gene end was trimmed by 6 bases and the J gene end by 1 base; junction bases not matched to a gene: 4. For the CDR3, the DNA is TGTGCCAGCAGCCATACAGGGGGGAACACTGAAGCTTTCTTT. Amino acids: CASSHTGGNTEAFF.

The rearrangement links TRBV5-6 to TRBJ2-1; weak D call: TRBD2 (6 bases). Trimming cost V 6 bases and J 0 bases, with 13 bases left between them. The CDR3 consists of 15 residues. CDR1 and CDR2 from the germline V gene are SGHDT and YYEEEE. CDR3 sequence: CASKLSSASYNEQFF. In DNA form, the CDR3 reads TGTGCCAGCAAGTTATCTAGCGCCTCCTACAATGAGCAGTTCTTC.